The rows below give T cell receptor beta chains drawn from one sample of a study of shared clonotypes between healthy human individuals. Sequenced by immunoSEQ multiplex PCR; TCRdb stores in-frame clones only, minus some. The table records hundreds of thousands of clones, about 90% of them present only once. Sequenced sample: naive CD8+ T cells sorted from blood. The receptors were sampled from a man aged 25 to 40 in good health. CDR3s include the opening cysteine and the closing phenylalanine or tryptophan. A D gene is named only where the DNA matches it firmly.

V gene: TRBV18; D gene: -; J gene: TRBJ2-1; CDR3 protein: CASSPEAQGPLYNEQFF
V gene: TRBV27; D gene: -; J gene: TRBJ2-1; CDR3 protein: CASSVYNEQFF
V gene: TRBV5-1; D gene: -; J gene: TRBJ2-7; CDR3 protein: CASSLDQDYEQYF
V gene: TRBV30; D gene: -; J gene: TRBJ2-5; CDR3 protein: CAWMADQETQYF
V gene: TRBV5-6; D gene: -; J gene: TRBJ2-1; CDR3 protein: CASSLKEVEQFF
V gene: TRBV7-9; D gene: -; J gene: TRBJ1-4; CDR3 protein: CASGPGEKLFF
V gene: TRBV7-6; D gene: -; J gene: TRBJ1-1; CDR3 protein: CASSPRTAMNTEAFF
V gene: TRBV5-1; D gene: TRBD2; J gene: TRBJ2-1; CDR3 protein: CASSLGVRGLTPTGNNEQFF
V gene: TRBV14; D gene: TRBD1; J gene: TRBJ2-7; CDR3 protein: CASSQDRVRRTGNFYEQYF
V gene: TRBV7-2; D gene: TRBD1; J gene: TRBJ1-5; CDR3 protein: CASSQVGTGHQPQHF
V gene: TRBV4-1; D gene: -; J gene: TRBJ2-3; CDR3 protein: CASSQEGVSTDTQYF
V gene: TRBV19; D gene: -; J gene: TRBJ2-2; CDR3 protein: CASSALENLAGELFF
V gene: TRBV7-5; D gene: -; J gene: TRBJ2-1; CDR3 protein: CVRSPDCHEQFF
V gene: TRBV7-9; D gene: -; J gene: TRBJ1-4; CDR3 protein: CASSFTHGPPELFF
V gene: TRBV6-4; D gene: TRBD1; J gene: TRBJ2-5; CDR3 protein: CASREQGVETQYF
V gene: TRBV9; D gene: -; J gene: TRBJ2-7; CDR3 protein: CASSVEQGPLHEQYF
V gene: TRBV27; D gene: TRBD2; J gene: TRBJ2-1; CDR3 protein: CASSLASGSFNEQFF
V gene: TRBV10-3; D gene: TRBD2; J gene: TRBJ2-7; CDR3 protein: CAISESPGLAGESDQYF
V gene: TRBV5-1; D gene: -; J gene: TRBJ2-1; CDR3 protein: CASPREQFF
V gene: TRBV29-1; D gene: -; J gene: TRBJ2-2; CDR3 protein: CSVEGGLANTGELFF
V gene: TRBV5-1; D gene: TRBD2; J gene: TRBJ2-5; CDR3 protein: CASRREAGGRETQYF
V gene: TRBV7-6; D gene: -; J gene: TRBJ2-2; CDR3 protein: CASSLVGNTGELFF
V gene: TRBV9; D gene: TRBD2; J gene: TRBJ2-2; CDR3 protein: CASSVNLAVNTGELFF
V gene: TRBV6-6; D gene: TRBD2; J gene: TRBJ2-2; CDR3 protein: CASKPGGGGELFF
V gene: TRBV18; D gene: -; J gene: TRBJ2-7; CDR3 protein: CASSPPSSTHEQYF
V gene: TRBV28; D gene: TRBD2; J gene: TRBJ2-1; CDR3 protein: CASSFLAVAGGDHHEQFF
V gene: TRBV7-9; D gene: -; J gene: TRBJ2-6; CDR3 protein: CASSLSQLISGANVLTF
V gene: TRBV5-1; D gene: TRBD2; J gene: TRBJ2-1; CDR3 protein: CASSRGLAGEIDYEQFF
V gene: TRBV9; D gene: -; J gene: TRBJ1-4; CDR3 protein: CASSVGLGATNEKLFF
V gene: TRBV7-8; D gene: TRBD1; J gene: TRBJ2-7; CDR3 protein: CANSSGQTYEQYF
V gene: TRBV11-2; D gene: TRBD2; J gene: TRBJ2-1; CDR3 protein: CASSLAAGAYNEQFF
V gene: TRBV27; D gene: TRBD1; J gene: TRBJ2-7; CDR3 protein: CASSPGQASSYEQYF
V gene: TRBV27; D gene: -; J gene: TRBJ2-7; CDR3 protein: CASSLWTAVSYEQYF
V gene: TRBV7-9; D gene: TRBD1; J gene: TRBJ2-7; CDR3 protein: CASSGRGKVYEQYF
V gene: TRBV2; D gene: TRBD2; J gene: TRBJ2-1; CDR3 protein: CASGRSSGSIGYNEQFF
V gene: TRBV27; D gene: TRBD2; J gene: TRBJ2-7; CDR3 protein: CASSLLAEAFYEQYF
V gene: TRBV27; D gene: TRBD1; J gene: TRBJ2-7; CDR3 protein: CASSPGTVYEQYF
V gene: TRBV27; D gene: TRBD2; J gene: TRBJ2-1; CDR3 protein: CASSLSGLINEQFF
V gene: TRBV6-5; D gene: -; J gene: TRBJ2-7; CDR3 protein: CASSIPMDGIYEQYF
V gene: TRBV6-1; D gene: -; J gene: TRBJ2-7; CDR3 protein: CASSDRGGRYEQYF
V gene: TRBV6-5; D gene: TRBD1; J gene: TRBJ2-2; CDR3 protein: CASSYSWTGGTGELFF
V gene: TRBV7-8; D gene: TRBD2; J gene: TRBJ2-4; CDR3 protein: CASSLYTAGDIQYF
V gene: TRBV4-1; D gene: -; J gene: TRBJ2-7; CDR3 protein: CASSQGRTYEQYF
V gene: TRBV13; D gene: TRBD2; J gene: TRBJ2-5; CDR3 protein: CASTERGQYQETQYF
V gene: TRBV2; D gene: TRBD1; J gene: TRBJ2-3; CDR3 protein: CASLRTGMEVDF
V gene: TRBV7-2; D gene: TRBD1; J gene: TRBJ1-2; CDR3 protein: CASSSVGQGNYGYTF